This T cell receptor (beta chain) was obtained from a study of T-cell memory formation after mild COVID-19. Study observations and caveats: The pre-infection memory compartment contained some responding clones, suggesting cross-reactive memory joined. Unconfirmed was the SARS-CoV-2 specificity of second-wave clones that peaked on day 37. Those CD4+ clones that contracted were mainly in CM and EM (CD8+ ones in EMRA).

There are 14 residues in the CDR3. CDR1 is MNHNY, CDR2 SVGAGI, per germline (reference sequence). Trimming took 2 bases from V and 6 from J, leaving 14 bases between them. TCRdb fed the 5' RACE reads into MiXCR, producing one record per CDR3 protein. Here the sample spans roughly 140,000 distinct CDR3 sequences, around 15% being singletons. In the case of this clonotype: Antigen specificity is unknown.

The TCR was taken from an adult woman who had mild COVID-19 (a few samples of this study predate the infection). Cell type and time point are not known. Input material: PBMCs or a T cell subset sorted from them (not recorded which). J is TRBJ2-7 and V is TRBV6-6; D could derive from TRBD1 or TRBD2 (6 bases each). CDR3 in DNA: TGTGCCAGCAGTTACGTCCTGAAGGGGGGCGAGCAGTACTTC. The encoded protein is CASSYVLKGGEQYF.